A single sample gave rise to the 25 T cell receptor beta chains below, sequenced in a study of graft-versus-host responses after intestinal transplantation. Using immunoSEQ multiplex PCR, the repertoire was profiled, and TCRdb retains in-frame clones only, with some absent. The table shows over 9,500 clones, with about 94% occurring only once. This specimen consisted of PBMCs, obtained 8 days after intestinal transplant. All receptors come from a human patient who received an intestinal transplant, so some T cells may come from the graft donor.

The V gene is TRBV11-2, the J gene TRBJ2-1, with 8 bases fitting TRBD2. V was pared by 2 bases and J by 4 bases, with 4 bases of the junction left unmatched. Germline CDR1 and CDR2: SGHAT and FQNNGV. CDR3 length: 15 amino acids. CDR3 coding DNA: TGTGCCAGCAGCTTAAGCGGGAGCAAGTACAATGAGCAGTTCTTC. Encoded protein: CASSLSGSKYNEQFF.

CDR3 amino acids: CASSPDRGSYEQYF. CDR3 DNA sequence: TGCGCCAGCAGCCCAGACAGGGGGAGTTACGAGCAGTACTTC. V gene TRBV4-1 combines with J gene TRBJ2-7; 9 positions match TRBD1. CDR1 is MGHRA, CDR2 YSYEKL, per germline. V shed 4 bases and J 4 bases; nucleotides not matched to a gene: 5. The CDR3 length is 14 residues.

This clone appeared a few times. This sequence joins TRBV7-9 and TRBJ1-3, with D perhaps matching TRBD1 (5 bases). From germline, CDR1 is SEHNR and CDR2 FQNEAQ (reference sequence). The CDR3 totals 14 residues. V shed 2 bases and J shed 4 bases, with 9 bases lying between them. The CDR3 reads CASSLNAGGNTIYF. CDR3 sequence (DNA): TGTGCCAGCAGCTTAAACGCAGGGGGAAACACCATATATTTT.

The chain employs TRBV18 and TRBJ1-2; no reliable D call. The V end lost 5 bases, the J end lost 1 base, and 11 bases lay between the germline ends. The CDR3 runs to 14 residues. Germline V gives CDR1 KGHSH, CDR2 LQKENI. For the CDR3, the DNA is TGTGCCAGCTCAGCAGAAGGGCTTAACTATGGCTACACCTTC. This encodes CASSAEGLNYGYTF.

This chain joins TRBV9 and TRBJ2-1; D may match TRBD1 or TRBD2 (5 bases each). The CDR3 loop spans 15 amino acids. Between the trimmed V and J ends, which lost 0 bases and 3 bases, there was a span of 10 bases. Germline V lookup: CDR1 SGDLS, CDR2 YYNGEE. The CDR3 loop is CASSVDGALYNEQFF. The CDR3, as DNA: TGTGCCAGCAGCGTAGACGGGGCCCTCTACAATGAGCAGTTCTTC.

CDR3 nucleotides: TGTGCCACCAGCGAGGGGGGGGCCACCTACAATGAGCAGTTCTTC. Protein sequence: CATSEGGATYNEQFF. The gene calls are TRBV15 and TRBJ2-1, with TRBD2 as a possible D gene (7 bases). Trimming took off 5 bases at V and 2 bases at J, with 13 bases between the two ends. CDR1 LNHNV and CDR2 YYDKDF come from the germline V gene (reference sequence). The CDR3 is 15 residues long.

This chain connects TRBV27 to TRBJ1-1; D is ambiguous. CDR1 MNHEY and CDR2 SMNVEV come from the germline V gene (reference sequence). Trimming pared 5 bases from V and 6 bases from J, leaving 13 bases between. CDR3 size: 13 residues. The CDR3 region is CASSPQRGAEAFF. CDR3 DNA sequence: TGTGCCAGCAGTCCCCAGAGAGGCGCTGAAGCTTTCTTT.

The J gene is TRBJ2-4, the V gene TRBV12-1; the D segment call TRBD1 is taken from the table without a DNA check. TRBV12-1 is designated a pseudogene. This CDR3 region has 18 residues. The chain's CDR3 is CASSQLYLDRAVKNIQYF. The CDR3 coding sequence is TGTGCCAGCAGCCAATTATACCTTGACAGGGCGGTCAAAAACATTCAGTACTTC.

The CDR3 sequence: CASSYQTRNTGELFF. CDR3 in DNA: TGTGCCAGCAGTTACCAAACACGGAACACCGGGGAGCTGTTTTTT. This chain joins TRBV6-5 and TRBJ2-2, with D hard to call. The CDR3 has 15 amino acids. V was trimmed by 2 bases and J by 1 base, leaving 8 bases between them. Germline CDR1 and CDR2: MNHEY and SVGAGI.

The chain carries TRBV18 and TRBJ2-7; no reliable D call. This CDR3 has 13 amino acids. Trimming cost V 0 bases and J 1 base, with 4 bases left between them. CDR1 is KGHSH and CDR2 is LQKENI in the germline V gene. The CDR3 loop is CASSPPQSYEQYF. CDR3 in DNA: TGTGCCAGCTCACCACCACAATCCTACGAGCAGTACTTC.

This chain links TRBV6-1 with TRBJ2-7, with D possibly TRBD1 on 6 matching bases. This CDR3 has 15 amino acids. The germline V gene encodes CDR1 MNHNS and CDR2 SASEGT. The V gene lost 1 base and the J gene lost 2 bases, with 12 bases spanning the gap. The CDR3 DNA sequence: TGTGCCAGCAGTGAAGGTACAGGGACCACCTACGAGCAGTACTTC. Translating it yields CASSEGTGTTYEQYF.

This clone was seen just once. CDR3 DNA sequence: TGTGCCAGCAGCTTAGAGGCAGGGACTGACACTGAAGCTTTCTTT. This sequence encodes CASSLEAGTDTEAFF. The chain carries TRBV7-2 and TRBJ1-1; possible D gene TRBD1, 5 bases. Germline values: CDR1 SGHTA, CDR2 FQGNSA. V was trimmed by 1 base and J by 3 bases, leaving 12 bases between them. This CDR3 region has 15 residues.

The gene calls are TRBV29-1 and TRBJ2-5; a possible D gene is TRBD2 (5 bases). V dropped 6 bases and J dropped 0 bases, with 8 bases sitting between them. The CDR3 sequence is 12 residues long. The germline CDR1 and CDR2 sequences are SQVTM and ANQGSEA. DNA of the CDR3: TGCAGCGTGCGCGGGTACCAAGAGACCCAGTACTTC. As protein: CSVRGYQETQYF.

The CDR3 protein is CASSEPPPGLAGYEQFF. CDR3 coding DNA: TGTGCCAGCTCCGAACCGCCTCCGGGACTAGCGGGCTATGAGCAGTTCTTC. The rearrangement joins TRBV18 to TRBJ2-1; 12 positions match TRBD2. J was trimmed by 8 bases and V by 6 bases; bases with no gene match: 14. The germline CDR1 and CDR2 sequences are KGHSH and LQKENI. This CDR3 is built from 17 residues.

This chain joins TRBV27 and TRBJ2-4; tentatively, D is TRBD2 (5 bases). Germline-derived CDR1 and CDR2 are MNHEY and SMNVEV (reference sequence). This CDR3 is 13 amino acids long. V was cut by 4 bases and J by 9 bases, with 13 bases left in between. The CDR3 DNA is TGTGCCAGCAGTTCCGGACTCGTGGGCATTCAGTACTTC. Translated, it gives CASSSGLVGIQYF.

J is TRBJ2-3 and V is TRBV10-2; 7 bases line up with TRBD2. This CDR3 is 12 amino acids long. Germline V lookup: CDR1 WSHSY, CDR2 SAAADI. With 8 bases clipped from V and 1 base from J, the junction kept 0 bases outside the gene matches. The CDR3 sequence is CASAGGTDTQYF. For the CDR3, the DNA is TGCGCCAGCGCGGGGGGCACAGATACGCAGTATTTT.

Notes on this clone: This CDR3 is missing its conserved last phenylalanine or tryptophan, likely due to a read error. The CDR3 nucleotides are TGTGCCAGCAGCTTAGGGATGACAGTCTTTATCACTGAAGCTTTCCTT. This encodes CASSLGMTVFITEAFL. The chain has TRBV7-9 and TRBJ1-1, with D tentatively TRBD1 (5 bases). This CDR3 contains 16 residues. Looked up from germline, CDR1 is SEHNR and CDR2 is FQNEAQ (reference sequence). Trimming cost V 1 base and J 4 bases, with 16 bases left between them.

This chain joins TRBV7-9 and TRBJ2-1; D unclear. Germline lookup yields CDR1 SEHNR and CDR2 FQNEAQ (reference sequence). Trimming left V 4 bases short and J 2 bases short, with 21 bases between. The CDR3 has 18 residues. The CDR3 DNA reads as TGTGCCAGCAGCTCTATTCCATCGACGGGTTGGGCCTACAATGAGCAGTTCTTC. Protein sequence: CASSSIPSTGWAYNEQFF.

The rearrangement links TRBV2 to TRBJ2-3; 7 nucleotides match TRBD1. There are 16 residues in the CDR3. Germline V lookup: CDR1 SNHLY, CDR2 FYNNEI. Trimming cost V 6 bases and J 0 bases; bases outside gene matches: 9. CDR3 sequence reads: CASRYRTGSSTDTQYF. In nucleotides, the CDR3 is TGTGCCAGCAGATATCGGACAGGTTCTAGCACAGATACGCAGTATTTT.

V gene TRBV6-5 combines with J gene TRBJ2-7, with a tentative D call TRBD1 (6 bases). CDR1 and CDR2 from the germline V gene are MNHEY and SVGAGI. The CDR3 totals 14 residues. The V gene lost 5 bases and the J gene lost 0 bases, with 11 bases spanning the gap. CDR3 loop: CASSSRDNSYEQYF. The CDR3, as DNA: TGTGCCAGCAGTAGCCGGGACAACTCCTACGAGCAGTACTTC.

The rearrangement uses TRBV2 and TRBJ1-1, with D possibly TRBD1 on 5 matching bases. V was clipped by 4 bases and J by 0 bases, with 12 bases between them. Germline assignment: CDR1 SNHLY and CDR2 FYNNEI. CDR3 length equals 15 residues. The DNA for the CDR3 is TGTGCCAGCAGTGGCCAGGGCGTCATGAACACTGAAGCTTTCTTT. Encoded protein: CASSGQGVMNTEAFF.

V usage is TRBV2 and J usage is TRBJ1-5, with 11 nucleotides matching TRBD1. V shed 7 bases and J 6 bases; nucleotides not matched to a gene: 5. The germline CDR1 and CDR2 sequences are SNHLY and FYNNEI. The CDR3 is 14 residues long. In DNA form, the CDR3 reads TGTGCCAGCACTCCGGGACAGGGGGGTCAGCCCCAGCATTTT. Translated: CASTPGQGGQPQHF.

The chain employs TRBV5-6 and TRBJ2-7; 7 bases are shared with TRBD1. Germline V gene sequence: CDR1 SGHDT, CDR2 YYEEEE. The CDR3 runs to 14 residues. V lost 5 bases, J lost 1 base, and 6 bases stayed unmatched. The CDR3 protein is CASRGQQYSYEQYF. The DNA of the CDR3 is TGTGCCAGCAGGGGACAGCAGTATTCCTACGAGCAGTACTTC.

The chain links TRBV5-1 to TRBJ1-1, with D unresolved. Trimming cost V 2 bases and J 7 bases, with 9 bases left between them. Germline CDR1 and CDR2: SGHRS and YFSETQ. The CDR3 contains 12 residues. The CDR3 protein is CASSFLGVEAFF. CDR3 bases: TGCGCCAGCAGCTTCTTAGGCGTTGAAGCTTTCTTT.

V and J are TRBV7-2 and TRBJ1-3; D possibly corresponds to TRBD1 (6 bases). The CDR3 consists of 17 residues. Germline lookup yields CDR1 SGHTA and CDR2 FQGNSA. The V and J ends lost 5 bases and 2 bases respectively, with 19 bases between them. DNA of the CDR3: TGTGCCAGCAGCGTGGGGGGCAGGCTGTGGGCTGGAAACACCATATATTTT. This sequence encodes CASSVGGRLWAGNTIYF.